This record covers a single T cell receptor (beta chain). As yet, its antigen is unknown. Researchers ran the PCR with 60 Vbeta and 13 Jbeta primers. Sequencing was performed with immunoSEQ multiplex PCR; in TCRdb, only in-frame clones are kept and a portion is missing. The table records roughly 120,000 clones, less than 80% of them present only once. The data stem from a study of cytomegalovirus exposure and HLA in healthy donors. Study results and caveats: It was assumed in the presence/absence analyses that sequencing depth was roughly uniform across donors. The listing of approximately 160 TCR beta chains classed them as cytomegalovirus-associated.

This sequence was found in a woman aged 45-65 years in good health and CMV-seropositive. Sequenced: PBMCs.

Here the CDR3 DNA reads TGTGCCAGTAGTAGGACAGGGGGCGTCTACGAGCAGTACTTC. It is translated as CASSRTGGVYEQYF. V usage is TRBV19 and J usage is TRBJ2-5, with TRBD1 matching over 11 bases. The DNA end favors TRBJ2-7, so the J call may be wrong. Germline V lookup: CDR1 LNHDA, CDR2 SQIVND (reference sequence). This CDR3 spans 14 amino acids.